This T cell receptor beta chain was sequenced in a study of spatial heterogeneity in lung cancer. Turning to the study itself: Sequences of the beta chain were consistently detected in greater numbers than alpha-chain sequences.

Time point reported: sample taken at primary tumor resection. The cohort: 70 to 75 early-stage, untreated non-small cell lung cancer patients. Material for sequencing was whole RNA from tumor, nontumor lung or frozen PBMC, left unsorted. Trimming removed 3 bases from V and 3 bases from J, with 16 bases in between. The germline V gene has CDR1 SEHNR and CDR2 FQNEAQ (reference sequence). This CDR3 is 16 amino acids long. Every TCR cDNA molecule bore its own unique molecular identifier. TCRdb re-called the 5' RACE reads with MiXCR, one entry per CDR3 protein. The data contain tens of thousands of distinct CDR3 sequences, roughly 7.4% of them seen just once; the ten biggest clones take up around 30%.

This sequence joins TRBV7-9 and TRBJ2-3; D is possibly TRBD2 (6 bases). The sample consisted of PBMCs, taken at surgery. The receptor was derived from a male donor with early-stage non-small cell lung cancer. The CDR3 is CASSFDIGSGTDTQYF. CDR3 sequence (DNA): TGTGCCAGCAGCTTTGACATCGGGAGTGGGACAGATACGCAGTATTTT.